Reported below is one TCR beta chain. The antigen remains unidentified. CDR1 is SGHRS, CDR2 YFSETQ, per germline. V was shortened by 0 bases and J by 4 bases, with 10 bases between the two germline ends. There are 14 residues in the CDR3. Using immunoSEQ multiplex PCR, the repertoire was profiled, and TCRdb retains in-frame clones only, with some absent. Here the sample spans 160,000 or so clones, roughly nine tenths being singletons. The sample belongs to a study of T cell responses to AZD1222 COVID-19 vaccine. Broader study findings: Females outnumbered males among donors, who were mostly white British; clonal diversity was possibly underestimated. The CD4 TCRs associated with vaccination extended across spike and predominated at 160-218 and 743-854.

The chain carries TRBV5-1 and TRBJ1-2; D is perhaps TRBD1 (6 bases). This sequence originates from an adult who received the AZD1222 COVID-19 vaccine. The sample consisted of peripheral blood, taken 28 days after the second AZD1222 dose. The CDR3 loop reads CASSLGTAPYGYTF. DNA of the CDR3: TGCGCCAGCAGCTTGGGGACAGCCCCCTATGGCTACACCTTC.